This T cell receptor beta chain was observed in a study of blood T cell repertoires in COVID-19. Study as a whole: The United States, Italy and Spain supplied acute and convalescent COVID-19 samples.

Clones were read by immunoSEQ multiplex PCR, and TCRdb kept only the in-frame ones, dropping some. The table has tens of thousands of clones, 79% seen once; the top ten hold roughly 29%. Germline trimming cut 0 bases from V and 8 bases from J; bases unmatched to any gene: 4. Germline-derived CDR1 and CDR2 are KGHSH and LQKENI. The CDR3 consists of 14 residues. The sequenced sample consisted of peripheral blood. V is TRBV18 and J is TRBJ2-1; 7 bases map to TRBD1. This receptor was taken from a man between 60 and 75 years old with active or convalescent COVID-19. CDR3 coding DNA: TGTGCCAGCTCACCACCGGACAGGATGGATGAGCAGTTCTTC. This sequence encodes CASSPPDRMDEQFF.